The rows below give T cell receptor beta chains drawn from one sample of a study of T-cell reconstitution after alpha-beta-depleted transplantation in children. TCRdb processed the PCR reads anew with MiXCR; each CDR3 protein has one entry. The data hold about a million distinct CDR3 sequences, with 25% to 35% observed a single time. The specimen comprised PBMCs, mostly from graft donor cells, sampled 360 days after TCRalphabeta/CD19-depleted stem cell transplant. These receptor sequences come from a boy under three years old who had a stem cell transplant for SCID, so the T cells may come from the graft donor. CDR3s include the opening cysteine and the closing phenylalanine or tryptophan. The order of the fields is clone size, D gene, V gene, J gene, CDR3 protein, CDR3 DNA. D genes are given only for firm matches. The listing skips clone size in some rows; elsewhere it reads once, few, many or a size class.

>few|TRBD1|TRBV15|TRBJ2-1
CATSTAYGQGSYNEQFF
TGTGCCACCAGCACGGCCTATGGACAGGGATCCTACAATGAGCAGTTCTTC
>NA|TRBD1|TRBV5-1|TRBJ1-1
CASSLGTGLSEAFF
TGCGCCAGCAGCTTGGGGACAGGACTAAGTGAAGCTTTCTTT
>NA|NA|TRBV4-1|TRBJ2-1
CASSQDPGEEQFF
TGCGCCAGCAGCCAAGATCCGGGGGAAGAGCAGTTCTTC
>many|NA|TRBV5-1|TRBJ2-7
CASSLEPYRVSYF
TGCGCCAGCAGCTTGGAGCCCTACAGGGTTAGTTACTTC
>few|NA|TRBV5-1|TRBJ2-1
CASSLERVPLNEQFF
TGCGCCAGCAGCCTAGAGCGGGTCCCGCTCAATGAGCAGTTCTTC
>NA|NA|TRBV5-1|TRBJ2-1
CASSLDSPSGNEQFF
TGCGCCAGCAGCCTGGACAGCCCCAGCGGCAATGAGCAGTTCTTC
>few|TRBD2|TRBV5-1|TRBJ2-2
CASSPSAGLARTGELFF
TGCGCCAGCAGCCCGAGCGCGGGACTAGCTCGTACCGGGGAGCTGTTTTTT
>NA|NA|TRBV6-5|TRBJ1-5
CASSRPKGPQHF
TGTGCCAGCAGCCGCCCTAAGGGGCCCCAGCATTTT
>NA|NA|TRBV4-1|TRBJ2-1
CASSQDRGRQGGEQFF
TGCGCCAGCAGCCAAGATCGGGGGCGACAGGGCGGTGAGCAGTTCTTC
>NA|NA|TRBV5-1|TRBJ2-2
CASSPTSPRSRELFF
TGCGCCAGCAGCCCCACATCCCCCCGGTCCCGGGAGCTGTTTTTT
>NA|TRBD2|TRBV5-1|TRBJ2-7
CASSWGLAVYEQYF
TGCGCCAGCAGCTGGGGACTAGCGGTATACGAGCAGTACTTC
>few|NA|TRBV6-1|TRBJ1-2
CASRDKGLGGGYTF
TGTGCCAGCAGAGACAAGGGCCTCGGGGGTGGCTACACCTTC
>NA|NA|TRBV21-1|TRBJ2-7
CASTEAAPLFYEQYF
TGTGCCAGCACCGAAGCGGCGCCTTTGTTCTACGAGCAGTACTTC
>NA|NA|TRBV12-3/TRBV12-4|TRBJ1-1
CASTLGGLNTEAFF
TGTGCCAGCACCTTGGGGGGCTTGAACACTGAAGCTTTCTTT
>few|TRBD1|TRBV5-5|TRBJ1-3
CASSATGSFGNTIYF
TGTGCCAGCAGCGCGACAGGGTCTTTTGGAAACACCATATATTTT
>NA|NA|TRBV4-1|TRBJ2-5
CASSQERSMGAFGETQYF
TGCGCCAGCAGCCAAGAACGTAGTATGGGGGCGTTCGGAGAGACCCAGTACTTC
>NA|NA|TRBV12-3/TRBV12-4|TRBJ2-2
CASSRTPGATNTGELFF
TGTGCCAGCAGTCGAACCCCCGGGGCTACGAACACCGGGGAGCTGTTTTTT